This TCR beta chain appears in the sequencing data of a study of T cell repertoires in cytomegalovirus infection. Study-wide context: Matching HLA type and CMV infection were both indicated by public TCR beta signatures. Study-wide points: Of the TCR beta families, the public ones yielded a cumulative frequency that identified carriers of CMV plus the relevant HLA.

TCRdb analysed the reads with MiXCR anew, one entry per CDR3 protein. The data contain some 350,000 distinct CDR3 sequences, around a third of them singletons. Details on this clonotype: Its antigen is not known.

This CDR3 contains 16 residues. After removal of 1 base from V and 4 bases from J, the junction contained 5 bases not matched to a gene. The germline V gene has CDR1 MDHEN and CDR2 SYDVKM. The genes are TRBV28 and TRBJ2-3, with 10 bases that match TRBD2. Sequences were derived from cultured PBMCs, sampled from culture after CMV antigen stimulation. This TCR derives from a human donor in good health (CMV status not recorded). Some clones in this sample may be carry-over from other donors' samples. This CDR3 is CASSLFLAGEPDTQYF. DNA for the CDR3: TGTGCCAGCAGTTTATTCCTAGCGGGAGAGCCAGATACGCAGTATTTT.